The 27 T cell receptor beta chains below come from one sample, sequenced in a study of OX40 agonist ivuxolimab in advanced cancers. The protocol used for the library was the immunoSEQ multiplex PCR assay. This immuneACCESS table, as held by TCRdb, lists in-frame sequences with V and J called but not all clones. Of the missing ones, under half trace to an unresolved V gene in checked studies; the others have no known cause. The sample profile shows 40,000 to 50,000 clones; roughly nine tenths of them were found once. Around half of the sample is taken by the ten largest. Sequencing was performed on CD4+ or CD8+ T cells sorted from blood, taken in a trial of the OX40 agonist ivuxolimab. The source is an adult with an advanced solid tumor such as melanoma, head and neck, liver or kidney cancer.

The chain uses TRBV18 and TRBJ2-2; D remains unclear. This CDR3 contains 15 residues. Trimming pared 2 bases from V and 6 bases from J, leaving 13 bases between. The V gene's germline CDR1 is KGHSH and CDR2 LQKENI. The CDR3 nucleotides read TGTGCCAGCTCACCATCTTCCGGTAGGGCCGGGGAGCTGTTTTTT. Its protein product is CASSPSSGRAGELFF.

The chain employs TRBV20-1 and TRBJ2-4; no reliable D call. The ends were cut back, 3 bases at V and 9 bases at J, with 9 bases in the middle. The CDR3 contains 11 residues. Germline-derived CDR1 and CDR2 are DFQATT and SNEGSKA (reference sequence). CDR3 DNA: TGCAGTGCTAGCCTAGATAGCATTCAGTACTTC. It codes for CSASLDSIQYF.

This clone was observed once. The chain is built from TRBV7-9 and TRBJ2-5; 7 bases are a match to TRBD1. V gave up 5 bases and J gave up 3 bases; unmatched junction bases: 9. Germline CDR1 and CDR2: SEHNR and FQNEAQ (reference sequence). CDR3 length equals 15 residues. The DNA for the CDR3 is TGTGCCAGCAGCCCTCCTCCGGGACAGAAAGAGACCCAGTACTTC. Its translation: CASSPPPGQKETQYF.

This chain links TRBV7-2 with TRBJ2-7, with D perhaps matching TRBD1 (6 bases). Looked up from germline, CDR1 is SGHTA and CDR2 is FQGNSA. CDR3 length equals 12 residues. V was trimmed by 6 bases and J by 2 bases, leaving 8 bases between them. The CDR3 here is CASRSGAYEQYF. Written as DNA, the CDR3 is TGTGCCAGCAGGTCAGGGGCCTACGAGCAGTACTTC. Looking up the rest from reference TRBV7-2 and TRBJ2-7 gives the full variable domain: GAGVSQSPSNKVTEKGKDVELRCDPISGHTALYWYRQSLGQGLEFLIYFQGNSAPDKSGLPSDRFSAERTGGSVSTLTIQRTQQEDSAVYLCASRSGAYEQYFGPGTRLTVT.

The rearrangement uses TRBV15 and TRBJ2-3; 9 bases map to TRBD2. CDR3 length: 16 amino acids. The germline CDR1 and CDR2 sequences are LNHNV and YYDKDF (reference sequence). J gave up 4 bases and V 5 bases, and 10 bases lay outside the gene matches. The CDR3 DNA reads TGTGCCACCAGCCCCCAGCGAGCGGGAGGCGCAGATACGCAGTATTTT. Translation gives CATSPQRAGGADTQYF.

The gene calls are TRBV15 and TRBJ2-3, with 10 bases fitting TRBD2. Germline lookup yields CDR1 LNHNV and CDR2 YYDKDF (reference sequence). The CDR3 extends over 16 amino acids. The V gene end was trimmed by 4 bases and the J gene end by 5 bases; junction bases not matched to a gene: 9. CDR3 bases: TGTGCCACCAGCACCCCTAGCGGGAGCAAGGGAGATACGCAGTATTTT. Translated: CATSTPSGSKGDTQYF.

This clone was seen just once. The chain links TRBV10-2 to TRBJ2-7; 9 bases line up with TRBD2. The CDR3 has 16 amino acids. Trimming cost V 2 bases and J 5 bases; bases outside gene matches: 10. The germline gives CDR1 WSHSY, CDR2 SAAADI. CDR3: CASSEDRVLAGDEQYF. CDR3 nucleotides: TGCGCCAGCAGTGAGGATCGGGTGTTAGCGGGGGACGAGCAGTACTTC.

This clone showed up just once. V usage is TRBV7-6 and J usage is TRBJ2-7; D may be TRBD2 (5 bases). The V end lost 2 bases, the J end lost 7 bases, and 15 bases lay between the germline ends. CDR3 size: 14 residues. CDR1 and CDR2 from the germline V gene are SGHVS and FNYEAQ. CDR3 nucleotide sequence: TGTGCCAGCAGCTTACGGACTCTAGGTGGGGAGCAGTACTTC. Protein product: CASSLRTLGGEQYF.

The CDR3 here is CASSLGGVEQYF. The CDR3 nucleotides are TGTGCCAGCAGCTTGGGCGGGGTCGAGCAGTACTTC. The chain is built from TRBV5-4 and TRBJ2-7; D might be TRBD2 (6 bases). This CDR3 spans 12 amino acids. The V end was cut by 0 bases, the J end by 6 bases, with 7 bases between. Per the germline V gene, CDR1 is SGHNT and CDR2 is YYREEE (reference sequence). Drawing the rest from reference TRBV5-4 and TRBJ2-7, the complete variable domain is ETGVTQSPTHLIKTRGQQVTLRCSSQSGHNTVSWYQQALGQGPQFIFQYYREEENGRGNFPPRFSGLQFPNYSSELNVNALELDDSALYLCASSLGGVEQYFGPGTRLTVT.

This sequence joins TRBV10-1 and TRBJ2-2; 8 bases map to TRBD2. Looked up from germline, CDR1 is WNHNN and CDR2 is SYGVQD (reference sequence). The CDR3 is made up of 15 amino acids. Trimming at V came to 4 bases and at J to 1 base, leaving 2 bases not matched to a gene. The CDR3 reads CASSALAGNTGELFF. CDR3 nucleotide sequence: TGCGCCAGCAGTGCCCTAGCGGGGAACACCGGGGAGCTGTTTTTT.

The genes are TRBV11-2 and TRBJ2-1, with TRBD2 matching over 11 bases. This CDR3 is built from 15 residues. The V and J ends lost 1 base and 6 bases, in that order; junction bases with no gene match: 2. Germline CDR1 is SGHAT and CDR2 is FQNNGV. Here the CDR3 DNA reads TGTGCCAGCAGCTTAGGTAGCGGGGGGGCCAATGAGCAGTTCTTC. Translation gives CASSLGSGGANEQFF.

The chain links TRBV28 to TRBJ1-2; tentative D call: TRBD1 (5 bases). CDR3 length equals 12 residues. Between the trimmed V and J ends, which lost 8 bases and 4 bases, there was a span of 11 bases. Germline CDR1 and CDR2: MDHEN and SYDVKM. The CDR3: CASGKGTYGYTF. CDR3 sequence (DNA): TGTGCCAGCGGAAAAGGGACCTATGGCTACACCTTC.

This clone was recorded a few times. The CDR3 DNA is TGTGCCAGCAGCGGGACAGCGGAGGGTCAGCCCCAGCATTTT. As protein: CASSGTAEGQPQHF. The chain employs TRBV9 and TRBJ1-5, with D tentatively TRBD1 (6 bases). There are 14 residues in the CDR3. Trimming left V 3 bases short and J 6 bases short, with 13 bases between. CDR1 and CDR2 from the germline V gene are SGDLS and YYNGEE.

This clone was counted once. The chain uses TRBV6-6 and TRBJ2-7; D gene unclear. Germline loops: CDR1 MNHNY, CDR2 SVGAGI (reference sequence). Trimming took off 5 bases at V and 2 bases at J, with 10 bases between the two ends. This CDR3 spans 13 amino acids. The CDR3 region is CASSQTVAYEQYF. As DNA, the CDR3 is TGTGCCAGCAGTCAAACAGTAGCCTACGAGCAGTACTTC.

This clone was detected a few times. The V call is TRBV4-1, the J call TRBJ1-4, with 7 positions matching TRBD1. The CDR3 contains 19 residues. Germline CDR1 is MGHRA and CDR2 is YSYEKL. The V gene end was trimmed by 4 bases and the J gene end by 4 bases; junction bases not matched to a gene: 18. The CDR3 DNA is TGCGCCAGCAGCCGGACAGCCCCCCAGGGGAGGGGGCATAATGAAAAACTGTTTTTT. This codes for CASSRTAPQGRGHNEKLFF.

The V and J genes are TRBV12-2 and TRBJ1-1; TRBD1, as called in the table, went unchecked against the DNA. TRBV12-2 is deemed a pseudogene. The CDR3 covers 19 residues. This chain's CDR3 is CASRLAKTGGKFVYTEAFF. DNA of the CDR3: TGTGCAAGTCGCTTAGCGAAAACAGGGGGGAAATTCGTTTACACTGAAGCTTTCTTT.

As to this clone: One end of the junction varies from germline; a read error may be responsible. This chain joins TRBV7-2 and TRBJ2-4, with a tentative D call TRBD2 (6 bases). CDR3 length: 13 residues. In germline, CDR1 is SGHTA, CDR2 FQGNSA. CDR3 sequence: CASSFDTAGLHHF. CDR3 DNA: TGTGCCAGCAGCTTCGATACTGCGGGGCTCCACCACTTC.

This clone was seen just once. The CDR3 DNA reads as TGTGCCAGCAGCGTCAATCCTCAGGGGAGACGGCCTTACAATGAGCAGTTCTTC. Amino acids: CASSVNPQGRRPYNEQFF. The chain recombines TRBV9 with TRBJ2-1; D may be TRBD1 (6 bases). The V end lost 2 bases, the J end lost 4 bases, and 22 bases lay between the germline ends. The CDR3 is 18 amino acids. The germline V gene has CDR1 SGDLS and CDR2 YYNGEE. Based on the CDR3 plus reference TRBV9 and TRBJ2-1, the full variable domain is DSGVTQTPKHLITATGQRVTLRCSPRSGDLSVYWYQQSLDQGLQFLIQYYNGEERAKGNILERFSAQQFPDLHSELNLSSLELGDSALYFCASSVNPQGRRPYNEQFFGPGTRLTVL.

This chain uses TRBV19 with TRBJ1-1; D gene ambiguous. The germline gives CDR1 LNHDA, CDR2 SQIVND (reference sequence). The CDR3 has 14 residues. The V end lost 1 base, the J end lost 1 base, and 7 bases lay between the germline ends. The chain's CDR3 is CASSIALENTEAFF. The CDR3 DNA reads as TGTGCCAGTAGTATAGCGTTGGAGAACACTGAAGCTTTCTTT.

This chain joins TRBV5-1 and TRBJ2-5; TRBD1 matches at 7 bases. The CDR3 consists of 16 residues. Germline assignment: CDR1 SGHRS and CDR2 YFSETQ. With V trimmed by 4 bases and J by 1 base, 10 bases remained unmatched. Here the CDR3 DNA reads TGCGCCAGCAGCCCCGCACAGGGGAACTCCCAAGAGACCCAGTACTTC. This gives the protein CASSPAQGNSQETQYF.

The gene calls are TRBV9 and TRBJ2-7; TRBD1 might be the D (6 bases). Per germline, CDR1 SGDLS and CDR2 YYNGEE. V lost 4 bases and J lost 4, with 15 bases in between. This CDR3 is 14 amino acids long. The CDR3 region is CASSPGTLNYEQYF. CDR3 bases: TGTGCCAGCAGCCCCGGGACACTGAATTACGAGCAGTACTTC.

The rearrangement joins TRBV19 to TRBJ2-5; D ambiguous. Per germline, CDR1 LNHDA and CDR2 SQIVND (reference sequence). The V gene lost 4 bases and the J gene lost 5 bases, with 29 bases spanning the gap. This CDR3 comprises 19 residues. The CDR3 is CASSTSLDLGQAPRETQYF. In DNA, the CDR3 is TGTGCCAGTAGTACGAGTTTGGATTTAGGGCAGGCCCCCCGGGAGACCCAGTACTTC.

In regard to this clone: A much larger clonotype is one base distant, so this may be a read error. The rearrangement joins TRBV4-1 to TRBJ2-7; 13 nucleotides match TRBD2. There are 15 residues in the CDR3. CDR1 MGHRA and CDR2 YSYEKL come from the germline V gene. Losses at the gene ends were 2 bases for V and 3 bases for J; bases not matched to a gene: 1. The CDR3 region has the DNA TGCGCCAGCAGCCAAACTAGCGGGGGGGGCTACGAGCAGTACTTC. Its translation: CASSQTSGGGYEQYF.

The rearrangement uses TRBV10-3 and TRBJ2-2, with 8 bases fitting TRBD1. Germline V gene lookup returns CDR1 ENHRY and CDR2 SYGVKD. Trimming at V came to 2 bases and at J to 4 bases, leaving 9 bases not matched to a gene. The CDR3 has 17 residues. The CDR3 sequence: CAISENRGSFGTGELFF. In nucleotides, the CDR3 is TGTGCCATCAGTGAGAACAGGGGGTCGTTCGGCACCGGGGAGCTGTTTTTT.

The V and J genes are TRBV11-2 and TRBJ2-5; no reliable D call. The CDR3 length is 14 residues. Trimming shortened V by 3 bases and J by 3 bases, and 11 bases separated the two germline ends. CDR1 is SGHAT, CDR2 FQNNGV, per germline. The CDR3 sequence is CASSFVFLEETQYF. In DNA, the CDR3 is TGTGCCAGCAGCTTCGTATTCCTAGAAGAGACCCAGTACTTC.

This chain joins TRBV11-2 and TRBJ2-1; a possible D gene is TRBD2 (6 bases). Per the germline V gene, CDR1 is SGHAT and CDR2 is FQNNGV. V was shortened by 3 bases and J by 2 bases, with 11 bases between the two germline ends. The CDR3 runs to 15 residues. The CDR3: CASSFGGNPYNEQFF. CDR3 DNA: TGTGCCAGCAGCTTCGGCGGGAACCCCTACAATGAGCAGTTCTTC.

The rearrangement uses TRBV7-3 and TRBJ1-1; D is perhaps TRBD1 (6 bases). CDR1 SGHTA and CDR2 FQGTGA come from the germline V gene. Between the trimmed V and J ends, which lost 3 bases and 4 bases, there was a span of 9 bases. The CDR3 is made up of 13 amino acids. CDR3 residues: CASSLGGGTEAFF. CDR3 bases: TGTGCCAGCAGCTTGGGAGGGGGCACTGAAGCTTTCTTT.